What follows describes a single TCR beta chain. Measured with immunoSEQ multiplex PCR; TCRdb has only the in-frame clones, and not every one. Of 110,000 or so clones in the sample, 65% to 85% were seen once. The source of the sample is a study of blood T cell repertoires in COVID-19. Trimming took 3 bases from V and 2 from J, leaving 12 bases between them. CDR1 is SGHNT and CDR2 is YYREEE in the germline V gene (reference sequence). CDR3 size: 14 residues. This clonotype originated in a man aged 50 to 59 with acute or convalescent COVID-19. Specimen: peripheral blood. This chain joins TRBV5-4 and TRBJ2-7, with D possibly TRBD1 on 6 matching bases. The CDR3: CASSSSAGAYEQYF. The CDR3 nucleotides are TGTGCCAGCAGCTCATCGGCAGGGGCCTACGAGCAGTACTTC.